This is a list of T cell receptor beta chains from one sample in a study of identical twins. TCRdb used MiXCR to reprocess the 5' RACE reads, holding one entry per CDR3 protein. The table shows 450,000 or so distinct CDR3 sequences, with approximately 14% occurring only once. The sample was also reused in another study, on yellow fever vaccine responses in identical twins.

The material sequenced was CD4+ T cells sorted from blood. The origin of the receptors is a woman between 18 and 29 years old in good health. CDR3s include the opening cysteine and the closing phenylalanine or tryptophan. D genes are given only for firm matches. Part of the rows lack a size; the others show once, few, many or a class for expanded clones.

J gene: TRBJ2-7; D gene: TRBD2; CDR3 length: 16; clone size: once; V gene: TRBV28; CDR3 DNA: TGTGCCACCATGGGGGCGGGAGGGGCCCATCCCTACGAGCAGTACTTC; CDR3 protein: CATMGAGGAHPYEQYF
J gene: TRBJ1-6; D gene: NA; CDR3 length: 16; clone size: NA; V gene: TRBV5-1; CDR3 DNA: TGCGCCAGCAGCTTGGACAGTGGCTCCTATAATTCACCCCTCCACTTT; CDR3 protein: CASSLDSGSYNSPLHF
J gene: TRBJ2-1; D gene: NA; CDR3 length: 12; clone size: few; V gene: TRBV30; CDR3 DNA: TGTGCCTGGATTAAGGGGGTCAATGAGCAGTTCTTC; CDR3 protein: CAWIKGVNEQFF
J gene: TRBJ2-3; D gene: NA; CDR3 length: 16; clone size: few; V gene: TRBV4-2; CDR3 DNA: TGTGCCAGCAGCCAAGAGAGTGAGCCGCAGTGGGATACGCAGTATTTT; CDR3 protein: CASSQESEPQWDTQYF
J gene: TRBJ1-2; D gene: NA; CDR3 length: 13; clone size: few; V gene: TRBV10-3; CDR3 DNA: TGTGCCATCACCCCGGACAGAGACTATGGCTACACCTTC; CDR3 protein: CAITPDRDYGYTF
J gene: TRBJ2-2; D gene: NA; CDR3 length: 16; clone size: NA; V gene: TRBV5-5; CDR3 DNA: TGTGCCAGCAGCTTAAACGCCGGCGCGAACACCGGGGAGCTGTTTTTT; CDR3 protein: CASSLNAGANTGELFF
J gene: TRBJ2-5; D gene: NA; CDR3 length: 11; clone size: NA; V gene: TRBV15; CDR3 DNA: TGTGCCACCAGCAGAAGTGAGACCCAGTACTTC; CDR3 protein: CATSRSETQYF
J gene: TRBJ2-3; D gene: TRBD1; CDR3 length: 13; clone size: NA; V gene: TRBV10-3; CDR3 DNA: TGTGCCACCGCGGACAGGGGGGAAGATACGCAGTATTTT; CDR3 protein: CATADRGEDTQYF
J gene: TRBJ2-7; D gene: TRBD1; CDR3 length: 14; clone size: NA; V gene: TRBV20-1; CDR3 DNA: TGCAGTGCTGAAGACAGGGTCTCTTCCTACGAGCAGTACTTC; CDR3 protein: CSAEDRVSSYEQYF
J gene: TRBJ2-1; D gene: NA; CDR3 length: 13; clone size: NA; V gene: TRBV6-4; CDR3 DNA: TGTGCCAGCAGTGGACAGGTCAACAATGAGCAGTTCTTC; CDR3 protein: CASSGQVNNEQFF
J gene: TRBJ1-3; D gene: TRBD1; CDR3 length: 15; clone size: NA; V gene: TRBV27; CDR3 DNA: TGTGCCAGCAGCTTGACAGGGCGCTCTGGAAACACCATATATTTT; CDR3 protein: CASSLTGRSGNTIYF
J gene: TRBJ1-2; D gene: NA; CDR3 length: 13; clone size: few; V gene: TRBV4-1; CDR3 DNA: TGCGCCAGCAGCCAAGAATTGGACTATGGCTACACCTTC; CDR3 protein: CASSQELDYGYTF
J gene: TRBJ2-6; D gene: NA; CDR3 length: 15; clone size: NA; V gene: TRBV7-3; CDR3 DNA: TGTGCCAGCAGCTTAATGGGGAATGGGGCCAACGTCCTGACTTTC; CDR3 protein: CASSLMGNGANVLTF
J gene: TRBJ1-5; D gene: NA; CDR3 length: 15; clone size: many; V gene: TRBV12-3/TRBV12-4; CDR3 DNA: TGTGCCAGCAGCCTAAGTGGGGGGGCAAATCAGCCCCAGCATTTT; CDR3 protein: CASSLSGGANQPQHF
J gene: TRBJ2-7; D gene: NA; CDR3 length: 12; clone size: NA; V gene: TRBV29-1; CDR3 DNA: TGCAGCGTTGCTTACAGTCTTACCGAGCAGTACTTC; CDR3 protein: CSVAYSLTEQYF